The rows below give T cell receptor beta chains drawn from one sample of a study of T-cell memory formation after mild COVID-19. MiXCR, run by TCRdb on the 5' RACE reads, gives a single entry per CDR3 protein. The profile shows about 200,000 distinct CDR3 sequences, approximately 16% of them singletons. The specimen sequenced was PBMCs or a T cell subset sorted from them (not recorded which). Every receptor here comes from an adult woman who had mild COVID-19 (a few samples of this study predate the infection). Cell type and time point are not known. The CDR3 runs from the conserved cysteine through the conserved F or W. D genes are given only for firm matches. Rows may omit the clone size; those that give it use once, few, many or a size class.

cdr3_length,d_call,clone_size,j_call,v_call,cdr3_nt,cdr3_aa
13,.,.,TRBJ1-1,TRBV2,TGTGCCAGCAGTGAGAGGAGGTACACTGAAGCTTTCTTT,CASSERRYTEAFF
15,.,many,TRBJ2-7,TRBV20-1,TGCAGTGCTAGAGATCAGGAGGGTGCCTCCTACGAGCAGTACTTC,CSARDQEGASYEQYF
14,TRBD1,few,TRBJ1-1,TRBV12-3/TRBV12-4,TGTGCCAGCAGTCCGGGGACAGGGTACACTGAAGCTTTCTTT,CASSPGTGYTEAFF
15,TRBD1,.,TRBJ1-5,TRBV6-5,TGTGCCAGCAGTCTTGGACAGGGGGAGAATCAGCCCCAGCATTTT,CASSLGQGENQPQHF
18,.,few,TRBJ2-3,TRBV9,TGTGCCAGCAGCTCCCCCGGGTTTCCCGAAAGGGGCACAGATACGCAGTATTTT,CASSSPGFPERGTDTQYF
16,.,few,TRBJ2-5,TRBV4-1,TGCGCCAGCAGCCAAGATTCCGGGACGGTCCCGATTACCCAGTACTTC,CASSQDSGTVPITQYF
13,TRBD1,few,TRBJ1-1,TRBV3-1,TGTGCCAGCAGCCAAGATTCAGGGGACAGCACTTTCTTT,CASSQDSGDSTFF
15,TRBD1,many,TRBJ2-6,TRBV29-1,TGCAGCGTCGGGACAGGTCCCGCCGGGGCCAACGTCCTGACTTTC,CSVGTGPAGANVLTF
15,TRBD1,few,TRBJ2-4,TRBV7-9,TGTGCCAGCAGCTCCGGACAGGGGGCTCAAAACATTCAGTACTTC,CASSSGQGAQNIQYF
13,TRBD2,few,TRBJ2-1,TRBV20-1,TGCAGTGGCGGGACTAGCGCCTACAATGAGCAGTTCTTC,CSGGTSAYNEQFF
14,TRBD1,.,TRBJ1-4,TRBV12-3/TRBV12-4,TGTGCCAGCAGACCAGGGGGGAGGTTAGAAAAACTGTTTTTT,CASRPGGRLEKLFF
16,TRBD1,few,TRBJ2-6,TRBV5-1,TGCGCCAGCAACAAACTGACAGGGTCTGGGGCCAACGTCCTGACTTTC,CASNKLTGSGANVLTF
16,TRBD1,few,TRBJ1-2,TRBV27,TGTGCCAGCAGTCCCCTCTACGGGACAGCCCGTTATGGCTACACCTTC,CASSPLYGTARYGYTF
16,TRBD1,.,TRBJ2-1,TRBV7-9,TGTGCCAGCAGCTTAATGAGGGGGCGCTCGGTCAATGAGCAGTTCTTC,CASSLMRGRSVNEQFF
15,TRBD2,.,TRBJ2-2,TRBV24-1,TGTGCCACCACCGGGACTAGCGGGGACCGGCAGGAGCTGTTTTTT,CATTGTSGDRQELFF
15,TRBD2,few,TRBJ2-1,TRBV24-1,TGTGCCACCAGTGATATAAGCGGGAGATACAATGAGCAGTTCTTC,CATSDISGRYNEQFF